The T cell receptor (beta chain) described here comes from a study of human CD8 memory T cell subsets. Per the germline V gene, CDR1 is LNHDA and CDR2 is SQIVND (reference sequence). The CDR3 is 13 residues long. By negative magnetic separation, total CD8+ T cells were enriched. Duplicate vials of about 140,000 sorted CD8+ T cells per subset supplied the RNA. Preparation of the TCR beta libraries relied on UMI-labeled 5' RACE. Reprocessing the 5' RACE reads, TCRdb reports a single entry for every CDR3 protein and omits DNA. This listing includes about 9,200 distinct CDR3 sequences. The sequence was obtained from a human donor in good health. This chain joins TRBV19 and TRBJ2-7; TCRdb outputs TRBD1, but without DNA this stays unchecked. Sequencing was carried out using CD8+ stem-like memory T cells (TSCM and TCM) sorted from PBMCs. Subset indicated: stem-like memory CD8 T cells (TSTEM), CCR7+ PD-1- TIGIT-. The CDR3 sequence is CASRDRGHYEQYF.